Listed here is a single T cell receptor beta chain. The antigen remains unidentified. The V end lost 4 bases, the J end lost 7 bases, and 12 bases lay between the germline ends. CDR1 is SGHRS, CDR2 YFSETQ, per germline. The CDR3 extends over 14 amino acids. This sample is drawn from a study of shared clonotypes between healthy human individuals. Libraries were prepared by immunoSEQ multiplex PCR; TCRdb keeps only in-frame clonotypes and omits some of them. The sample has over a million clones, around 75% seen once. General study findings and limits: All-four-donor shared clonotypes had higher generation probabilities than non-shared clonotypes did.

The gene calls are TRBV5-1 and TRBJ1-6; D remains unclear. The sequenced sample consisted of memory CD4+ T cells sorted from blood. Indicated subset: CD45RA-negative fraction. This clonotype was sampled from a man between 18 and 35 years old in good health. The CDR3 reads CASSPEAPNSPLHF. The DNA for the CDR3 is TGCGCCAGCAGCCCGGAGGCGCCAAATTCACCCCTCCACTTT.